A selection of T cell receptor beta chains follows, all from one sample in a study of beta chain features in type 1 diabetes. Sequencing used immunoSEQ multiplex PCR; TCRdb keeps in-frame clones, though not all of them. The table has approximately 340,000 clones, about 15% seen once. The source material was naive CD4+ T cells from blood. These receptors all come from a woman aged 18-30 years in good health. Both conserved end residues are part of each CDR3. The order of the fields is J gene, D gene, V gene, clone size, CDR3 protein, CDR3 DNA. The D gene is left open where the match is weak. Rows give clone size only sometimes, using once, few, many, or a class for an expanded clone.

j_gene: TRBJ2-3
d_gene: .
v_gene: TRBV14
abundance: .
CDR3aa: CASSQDLFAGAQYF
CDR3nt: TGTGCCAGCAGCCAAGATCTCTTCGCGGGTGCGCAGTATTTT

j_gene: TRBJ2-7
d_gene: .
v_gene: TRBV29-1
abundance: .
CDR3aa: CSVGLSSYEQYF
CDR3nt: TGCAGCGTCGGGTTGAGCTCCTACGAGCAGTACTTC

j_gene: TRBJ2-5
d_gene: TRBD2
v_gene: TRBV11-2
abundance: .
CDR3aa: CASSRGTSVLYQETQYF
CDR3nt: TGTGCCAGCAGCCGCGGGACTAGCGTTTTGTACCAAGAGACCCAGTACTTC

j_gene: TRBJ2-7
d_gene: .
v_gene: TRBV29-1
abundance: few
CDR3aa: CSVEQIAAYEQYF
CDR3nt: TGCAGCGTGGAACAGATCGCGGCCTACGAGCAGTACTTC

j_gene: TRBJ2-5
d_gene: TRBD2
v_gene: TRBV9
abundance: .
CDR3aa: CASSDSGTNPGETQYF
CDR3nt: TGTGCCAGCAGTGATAGCGGGACAAACCCGGGAGAGACCCAGTACTTC

j_gene: TRBJ2-1
d_gene: TRBD2
v_gene: TRBV25-1
abundance: .
CDR3aa: CASSEGLAGVGNEQFF
CDR3nt: TGTGCCAGCAGTGAAGGGCTAGCGGGAGTAGGTAATGAGCAGTTCTTC

j_gene: TRBJ1-1
d_gene: .
v_gene: TRBV30
abundance: .
CDR3aa: CAWSGLGDTAFF
CDR3nt: TGTGCCTGGAGTGGTCTCGGGGACACAGCTTTCTTT

j_gene: TRBJ2-7
d_gene: TRBD1
v_gene: TRBV7-9
abundance: few
CDR3aa: CASSSHDRVAYEQYF
CDR3nt: TGTGCCAGCAGCTCCCACGACAGGGTCGCTTACGAGCAGTACTTC

j_gene: TRBJ2-7
d_gene: .
v_gene: TRBV10-3
abundance: few
CDR3aa: CAISESARDYEQYF
CDR3nt: TGTGCCATCAGTGAGTCGGCCAGGGACTACGAGCAGTACTTC

j_gene: TRBJ2-1
d_gene: .
v_gene: TRBV10-3
abundance: .
CDR3aa: CASGNRETETYNEQFF
CDR3nt: TGTGCCTCCGGAAACCGGGAGACTGAAACCTACAATGAGCAGTTCTTC

j_gene: TRBJ1-5
d_gene: .
v_gene: TRBV14
abundance: few
CDR3aa: CASSPIELPNQPQHF
CDR3nt: TGTGCCAGCAGCCCTATAGAGCTTCCCAATCAGCCCCAGCATTTT

j_gene: TRBJ2-3
d_gene: TRBD2
v_gene: TRBV4-1
abundance: few
CDR3aa: CASSHRTSGALSTDTQYF
CDR3nt: TGCGCCAGCAGCCATAGGACTAGCGGGGCTCTTAGCACAGATACGCAGTATTTT

j_gene: TRBJ2-3
d_gene: TRBD1
v_gene: TRBV30
abundance: few
CDR3aa: CAWRQGAQTDTQYF
CDR3nt: TGTGCCTGGAGGCAGGGGGCACAAACCGATACGCAGTATTTT

j_gene: TRBJ2-4
d_gene: .
v_gene: TRBV5-1
abundance: few
CDR3aa: CASSLDVGQRYF
CDR3nt: TGCGCCAGCAGCTTGGACGTGGGACAAAGGTACTTC

j_gene: TRBJ2-7
d_gene: .
v_gene: TRBV30
abundance: .
CDR3aa: CAWSGWLGTQISYEQYF
CDR3nt: TGTGCCTGGAGCGGATGGCTCGGGACACAGATCTCCTACGAGCAGTACTTC

j_gene: TRBJ2-5
d_gene: .
v_gene: TRBV7-9
abundance: .
CDR3aa: CASSRQAGVQETQYF
CDR3nt: TGTGCCAGCAGCCGACAGGCGGGGGTGCAAGAGACCCAGTACTTC

j_gene: TRBJ2-1
d_gene: TRBD2
v_gene: TRBV4-1
abundance: .
CDR3aa: CATKAAGVYNEQFF
CDR3nt: TGCGCCACCAAAGCAGCGGGAGTATACAATGAGCAGTTCTTC

j_gene: TRBJ1-3
d_gene: TRBD1
v_gene: TRBV7-2
abundance: few
CDR3aa: CASSPGTGSVSGNTIYF
CDR3nt: TGTGCCAGCAGCCCCGGGACAGGGTCGGTCTCTGGAAACACCATATATTTT

j_gene: TRBJ2-7
d_gene: .
v_gene: TRBV29-1
abundance: .
CDR3aa: CSVKPLGPHEQYF
CDR3nt: TGCAGCGTTAAGCCGCTGGGGCCCCACGAGCAGTACTTC

j_gene: TRBJ1-2
d_gene: .
v_gene: TRBV9
abundance: few
CDR3aa: CASSVDRDDWGYTF
CDR3nt: TGTGCCAGCAGCGTAGACAGGGATGATTGGGGCTACACCTTC

j_gene: TRBJ1-1
d_gene: .
v_gene: TRBV29-1
abundance: .
CDR3aa: CSVTLNSDTEAFF
CDR3nt: TGCAGCGTTACCCTAAACTCCGACACTGAAGCTTTCTTT

j_gene: TRBJ2-7
d_gene: TRBD1
v_gene: TRBV2
abundance: .
CDR3aa: CASFRDSPYEQYF
CDR3nt: TGTGCCAGCTTCCGGGACAGCCCCTACGAGCAGTACTTC

j_gene: TRBJ1-5
d_gene: TRBD1
v_gene: TRBV9
abundance: few
CDR3aa: CASSTGASQPQHF
CDR3nt: TGTGCCAGCAGCACAGGGGCTAGCCAGCCCCAGCATTTT

j_gene: TRBJ1-1
d_gene: TRBD1
v_gene: TRBV6-5
abundance: .
CDR3aa: CASSQRQGVSTEAFF
CDR3nt: TGTGCCAGCAGTCAGCGACAGGGAGTGAGCACTGAAGCTTTCTTT

j_gene: TRBJ2-3
d_gene: .
v_gene: TRBV30
abundance: few
CDR3aa: CAWARGPDTQYF
CDR3nt: TGTGCCTGGGCGCGAGGGCCTGATACGCAGTATTTT

j_gene: TRBJ1-5
d_gene: .
v_gene: TRBV29-1
abundance: few
CDR3aa: CSVRGNSNQPQHF
CDR3nt: TGCAGCGTTCGGGGTAATAGCAATCAGCCCCAGCATTTT

j_gene: TRBJ2-1
d_gene: .
v_gene: TRBV14
abundance: .
CDR3aa: CASSRQVLGNEQFF
CDR3nt: TGTGCCAGCAGTAGACAGGTCCTTGGGAATGAGCAGTTCTTC

j_gene: TRBJ1-1
d_gene: .
v_gene: TRBV6-6
abundance: .
CDR3aa: CASRWQGSMNTEAFF
CDR3nt: TGTGCCAGCAGGTGGCAGGGGAGCATGAACACTGAAGCTTTCTTT

j_gene: TRBJ2-7
d_gene: .
v_gene: TRBV11-3
abundance: .
CDR3aa: CASSPTGRYYEQYF
CDR3nt: TGTGCCAGCAGTCCGACAGGCCGGTATTACGAGCAGTACTTC

j_gene: TRBJ2-1
d_gene: TRBD1
v_gene: TRBV5-4
abundance: few
CDR3aa: CASSTTTGGNEQFF
CDR3nt: TGTGCCAGCAGCACGACGACAGGGGGCAATGAGCAGTTCTTC

j_gene: TRBJ1-4
d_gene: TRBD1
v_gene: TRBV28
abundance: .
CDR3aa: CASSSGQGWNEKLFF
CDR3nt: TGTGCCAGCAGTTCCGGACAGGGTTGGAATGAAAAACTGTTTTTT

j_gene: TRBJ1-1
d_gene: .
v_gene: TRBV18
abundance: few
CDR3aa: CASSPRELGGTEAFF
CDR3nt: TGTGCCAGCTCACCACGGGAGCTGGGCGGTACTGAAGCTTTCTTT

j_gene: TRBJ2-7
d_gene: TRBD1
v_gene: TRBV12-5
abundance: few
CDR3aa: CASGFSGGEQYF
CDR3nt: TGTGCTAGTGGTTTCTCAGGGGGCGAGCAGTACTTC

j_gene: TRBJ2-7
d_gene: .
v_gene: TRBV28
abundance: few
CDR3aa: CASSLLGGGYEQYF
CDR3nt: TGTGCCAGCAGCCTCCTGGGTGGAGGCTACGAGCAGTACTTC

j_gene: TRBJ2-3
d_gene: TRBD2
v_gene: TRBV5-1
abundance: .
CDR3aa: CASSLARLAGGGTDTQYF
CDR3nt: TGCGCCAGCAGCTTGGCGCGACTAGCGGGAGGGGGCACAGATACGCAGTATTTT

j_gene: TRBJ1-1
d_gene: TRBD1
v_gene: TRBV29-1
abundance: .
CDR3aa: CSVDTDRVNTEAFF
CDR3nt: TGCAGCGTTGATACCGACAGGGTGAACACCGAAGCTTTCTTT

j_gene: TRBJ2-5
d_gene: .
v_gene: TRBV7-8
abundance: few
CDR3aa: CASSLNRETQYF
CDR3nt: TGTGCCAGCAGCTTAAATCGGGAGACCCAGTACTTC

j_gene: TRBJ1-5
d_gene: TRBD1
v_gene: TRBV7-2
abundance: .
CDR3aa: CASSLELTGGYQPQHF
CDR3nt: TGTGCCAGCAGCTTAGAACTGACAGGGGGCTATCAGCCCCAGCATTTT

j_gene: TRBJ2-2
d_gene: TRBD1
v_gene: TRBV7-9
abundance: .
CDR3aa: CASSRTGVGELFF
CDR3nt: TGTGCCAGCAGCCGGACAGGGGTAGGGGAGCTGTTTTTT

j_gene: TRBJ1-2
d_gene: .
v_gene: TRBV4-1
abundance: .
CDR3aa: CASSQVRGEDGYTF
CDR3nt: TGCGCCAGCAGCCAAGTCCGAGGGGAGGATGGCTACACCTTC

j_gene: TRBJ2-5
d_gene: TRBD1
v_gene: TRBV19
abundance: .
CDR3aa: CASRPTGAPETQYF
CDR3nt: TGTGCCAGTAGGCCCACAGGGGCCCCAGAGACCCAGTACTTC

j_gene: TRBJ2-7
d_gene: .
v_gene: TRBV4-2
abundance: few
CDR3aa: CASSQVGTASSSYEQYF
CDR3nt: TGTGCCAGCAGCCAAGTGGGCACAGCATCGAGCTCCTACGAGCAGTACTTC

j_gene: TRBJ2-7
d_gene: .
v_gene: TRBV28
abundance: few
CDR3aa: CASRGVGAGHGHHEQYF
CDR3nt: TGTGCCAGCAGGGGGGTGGGAGCGGGCCACGGCCACCACGAGCAGTACTTC

j_gene: TRBJ1-5
d_gene: .
v_gene: TRBV7-9
abundance: .
CDR3aa: CASSPAYNGNQPQHF
CDR3nt: TGTGCCAGCAGCCCGGCTTATAACGGGAATCAGCCCCAGCATTTT

j_gene: TRBJ2-7
d_gene: TRBD2
v_gene: TRBV19
abundance: .
CDR3aa: CASSRNMREAPHEQYF
CDR3nt: TGTGCCAGTAGTAGAAATATGCGGGAGGCTCCCCACGAGCAGTACTTC

j_gene: TRBJ2-1
d_gene: .
v_gene: TRBV5-1
abundance: .
CDR3aa: CASSFLPGRDEQFF
CDR3nt: TGCGCCAGCAGCTTTCTCCCCGGCCGGGATGAGCAGTTCTTC

j_gene: TRBJ1-1
d_gene: .
v_gene: TRBV30
abundance: .
CDR3aa: CAWSVGGPGNTEAFF
CDR3nt: TGTGCCTGGAGTGTGGGGGGGCCGGGGAACACTGAAGCTTTCTTT

j_gene: TRBJ2-3
d_gene: .
v_gene: TRBV29-1
abundance: few
CDR3aa: CSVGASSADTQYF
CDR3nt: TGCAGCGTGGGGGCTTCGTCGGCAGATACGCAGTATTTT

j_gene: TRBJ2-2
d_gene: .
v_gene: TRBV4-1
abundance: few
CDR3aa: CASSQDPAPGANTGELFF
CDR3nt: TGCGCCAGCAGCCAAGATCCCGCCCCAGGCGCGAACACCGGGGAGCTGTTTTTT

j_gene: TRBJ2-4
d_gene: TRBD2
v_gene: TRBV18
abundance: .
CDR3aa: CASSPERESLYIQYF
CDR3nt: TGTGCCAGCTCACCAGAGCGGGAGAGTCTGTACATTCAGTACTTC

j_gene: TRBJ2-6
d_gene: TRBD1
v_gene: TRBV30
abundance: .
CDR3aa: CAWNDRAGANVLTF
CDR3nt: TGTGCCTGGAACGACAGGGCTGGGGCCAACGTCCTGACTTTC

j_gene: TRBJ1-1
d_gene: TRBD1
v_gene: TRBV14
abundance: .
CDR3aa: CASKGGLNTEAFF
CDR3nt: TGTGCCAGCAAAGGGGGCTTGAACACTGAAGCTTTCTTT

j_gene: TRBJ2-1
d_gene: .
v_gene: TRBV7-2
abundance: few
CDR3aa: CASSVVTESSYNEQFF
CDR3nt: TGTGCCAGCAGCGTGGTGACGGAGAGCTCCTACAATGAGCAGTTCTTC

j_gene: TRBJ2-7
d_gene: TRBD2
v_gene: TRBV30
abundance: few
CDR3aa: CAWSVSASGRYEQYF
CDR3nt: TGTGCCTGGAGTGTATCGGCTAGCGGGCGCTACGAGCAGTACTTC

j_gene: TRBJ2-1
d_gene: .
v_gene: TRBV12-5
abundance: .
CDR3aa: CASGLVLRRQYYNEQFF
CDR3nt: TGTGCTAGTGGTTTGGTTCTAAGGAGACAGTACTACAATGAGCAGTTCTTC

j_gene: TRBJ1-2
d_gene: TRBD1
v_gene: TRBV7-2
abundance: .
CDR3aa: CASSPGQGNGYTF
CDR3nt: TGTGCCAGCAGCCCGGGACAGGGAAATGGCTACACCTTC

j_gene: TRBJ1-1
d_gene: .
v_gene: TRBV5-4
abundance: .
CDR3aa: CASSLVLGDTEAFF
CDR3nt: TGTGCCAGCAGCTTGGTTTTGGGAGATACTGAAGCTTTCTTT

j_gene: TRBJ2-1
d_gene: .
v_gene: TRBV7-2
abundance: few
CDR3aa: CASSFGGNSYNEQFF
CDR3nt: TGTGCCAGCAGCTTTGGCGGGAACTCCTACAATGAGCAGTTCTTC

j_gene: TRBJ2-5
d_gene: TRBD2
v_gene: TRBV5-1
abundance: few
CDR3aa: CASSEGLAQETQYF
CDR3nt: TGCGCCAGCAGCGAGGGACTAGCGCAAGAGACCCAGTACTTC

j_gene: TRBJ2-1
d_gene: TRBD1
v_gene: TRBV5-1
abundance: .
CDR3aa: CASSLQTTGGINEQFF
CDR3nt: TGCGCCAGCAGCTTACAAACGACAGGGGGGATCAATGAGCAGTTCTTC